These 21 T cell receptor beta chains were sequenced from one sample in a study of T-cell reconstitution after alpha-beta-depleted transplantation in children. Researchers prepared the TCRbeta library using unique molecular identifiers, the study reports. TCRdb reprocessed the PCR reads with MiXCR, giving one entry per CDR3 protein. The table shows more than 400,000 distinct CDR3 sequences, with 11% occurring only once. The source material was PBMCs, mostly from graft donor cells, sampled 180 days after TCRalphabeta/CD19-depleted stem cell transplant. Source of these receptors: a female patient aged 2 to 10 who had a stem cell transplant for aplastic anemia, so the T cells may come from the graft donor.

The rearrangement joins TRBV12-3 or TRBV12-4 to TRBJ1-6, with D tentatively TRBD1 (5 bases). The ends were cut back, 5 bases at V and 0 bases at J, with 17 bases in the middle. The CDR3 consists of 18 residues. In DNA, the CDR3 is TGTGCCAGCAGTATCCACCGGGACGCGAGCTCCTATAATTCACCCCTCCACTTT. Residues: CASSIHRDASSYNSPLHF.

The genes are TRBV12-3 or TRBV12-4 and TRBJ2-5; a possible D gene is TRBD1 (6 bases). CDR3 length: 14 residues. V lost 7 bases to trimming and J lost 5 bases, with 17 bases between them. CDR3 sequence: CASTRPGARETQYF. CDR3 nucleotide sequence: TGTGCCAGCACCCGACCAGGGGCCAGGGAGACCCAGTACTTC.

The rearrangement joins TRBV12-3 or TRBV12-4 to TRBJ2-3; D unclear. The CDR3 length is 11 residues. Trimming took 10 bases from V and 5 from J, leaving 10 bases between them. Written as DNA, the CDR3 is TGTGCCACCCGCGTGGGAGATACGCAGTATTTT. This translates into CATRVGDTQYF.

Points on this clonotype: Because the CDR3 is missing its conserved closing phenylalanine or tryptophan, this is likely a read error. J is TRBJ2-5 and V is TRBV7-3; 9 bases are a match to TRBD2. The junction had 8 bases not matched to a gene; V was cut back by 4 bases and J by 5 bases. In germline, CDR1 is SGHTA, CDR2 FQGTGA. This CDR3 comprises 15 residues. Here the CDR3 reads CASSSRASGKETQYL. CDR3 bases: TGTGCCAGCAGCTCCCGGGCTAGCGGGAAGGAGACCCAGTACTTG.

The chain recombines TRBV20-1 with TRBJ2-7; no reliable D call. The CDR3 sequence is 14 residues long. The germline gives CDR1 DFQATT, CDR2 SNEGSKA (reference sequence). Trimming took off 0 bases at V and 3 bases at J, with 12 bases between the two ends. This CDR3 is CSARDRNPLYEQYF. The CDR3 DNA follows: TGCAGTGCTAGAGATCGGAACCCCCTCTACGAGCAGTACTTC.

This clonotype showed up just a few times. This chain joins TRBV7-2 and TRBJ2-3; tentatively, D is TRBD2 (5 bases). This CDR3 has 13 residues. The germline CDR1 and CDR2 sequences are SGHTA and FQGNSA. V was cut by 4 bases and J by 7 bases, with 12 bases left in between. The CDR3 nucleotides are TGTGCCAGCAGCTCCGGACTTACATATACGCAGTATTTT. This encodes CASSSGLTYTQYF.

In this sample, this clonotype turned up many times. The V call is TRBV29-1, the J call TRBJ2-1; TRBD1 matches 7 bases. With V trimmed by 3 bases and J by 1 base, 3 bases remained unmatched. The CDR3 is made up of 14 amino acids. The germline gives CDR1 SQVTM, CDR2 ANQGSEA. DNA for the CDR3: TGCAGCGTTGAGGGCAGGGGGTCCTACAATGAGCAGTTCTTC. It yields the protein CSVEGRGSYNEQFF.

Here the CDR3 DNA reads TGCAGCGTTGAAGGGGACAGCTATGGCTACACCTTC. It yields the protein CSVEGDSYGYTF. V gene TRBV29-1 combines with J gene TRBJ1-2; 7 bases line up with TRBD1. In germline, CDR1 is SQVTM, CDR2 ANQGSEA. J lost 4 bases, V lost 1 base, and 0 bases had no gene match. This CDR3 comprises 12 residues.

V is TRBV29-1 and J is TRBJ2-7; the match to TRBD1 covers 9 bases. V was clipped by 2 bases and J by 0 bases; unmatched bases: 5. Germline loops: CDR1 SQVTM, CDR2 ANQGSEA. The CDR3 is made up of 15 amino acids. CDR3 residues: CSVERRDRASYEQYF. CDR3 nucleotides: TGCAGCGTTGAAAGGCGGGACAGGGCCTCCTACGAGCAGTACTTC.

The table lists this clonotype with a few counts. The chain links TRBV29-1 to TRBJ1-2, with 7 bases fitting TRBD1. The CDR3 consists of 13 residues. V gave up 6 bases and J gave up 3 bases; unmatched junction bases: 7. From germline, CDR1 is SQVTM and CDR2 ANQGSEA. CDR3 nucleotides: TGCAGCGTCAGCCCCAGGGGGGACTATGGCTACACCTTC. It codes for CSVSPRGDYGYTF.

The rearrangement joins TRBV5-1 to TRBJ1-1; D is ambiguous. The V and J ends lost 4 bases and 4 bases respectively, with 17 bases between them. This CDR3 comprises 15 residues. Looked up from germline, CDR1 is SGHRS and CDR2 is YFSETQ. CDR3 nucleotides: TGCGCCAGCAGCCCACCTCTGGCGGGTCCCACTGAAGCTTTCTTT. It encodes CASSPPLAGPTEAFF. Looking up the rest from reference TRBV5-1 and TRBJ1-1 gives the full variable domain: KAGVTQTPRYLIKTRGQQVTLSCSPISGHRSVSWYQQTPGQGLQFLFEYFSETQRNKGNFPGRFSGRQFSNSRSEMNVSTLELGDSALYLCASSPPLAGPTEAFFGQGTRLTVV.

The chain employs TRBV28 and TRBJ1-6, with D tentatively TRBD1 (5 bases). This CDR3 spans 14 amino acids. V lost 8 bases and J 4 bases, leaving 12 bases between the germline ends. Germline lookup yields CDR1 MDHEN and CDR2 SYDVKM. CDR3 residues: CASGAGMYNSPLHF. The CDR3 DNA reads as TGTGCCAGCGGTGCAGGGATGTATAATTCACCCCTCCACTTT.

This clonotype was counted only a few times. This chain links TRBV6-1 with TRBJ1-3; D perhaps matches TRBD1 (6 bases). This CDR3 contains 17 residues. V was pared by 4 bases and J by 0 bases, with 16 bases between. Per germline, CDR1 MNHNS and CDR2 SASEGT. The chain's CDR3 is CASSGGSGAYSGNTIYF. The CDR3 nucleotides read TGTGCCAGCAGTGGAGGATCAGGGGCCTACTCTGGAAACACCATATATTTT.

The chain employs TRBV7-2 and TRBJ2-3; 8 nucleotides match TRBD1. Germline V gene lookup returns CDR1 SGHTA and CDR2 FQGNSA. The V gene end was trimmed by 3 bases and the J gene end by 4 bases; junction bases not matched to a gene: 6. This CDR3 has 15 residues. CDR3 in DNA: TGTGCCAGCAGCTTGGGCAGGGGGCGCCCAGATACGCAGTATTTT. Its protein is CASSLGRGRPDTQYF.

The gene calls are TRBV7-9 and TRBJ1-1; the match to TRBD1 covers 9 bases. CDR3 length: 15 residues. Germline trimming cut 2 bases from V and 5 bases from J; bases unmatched to any gene: 6. CDR1 and CDR2 (germline): SEHNR, FQNEAQ (reference sequence). CDR3 bases: TGTGCCAGCAGCTTATACCCGACAGGGGGAACTGAAGCTTTCTTT. Amino acids: CASSLYPTGGTEAFF.

J is TRBJ2-5 and V is TRBV27, with TRBD1 matching 7 bases. This CDR3 has 13 residues. Germline V gene data show CDR1 as MNHEY and CDR2 as SMNVEV (reference sequence). The V segment lost 5 bases and the J segment 5 bases; nucleotides outside the gene matches: 5. The CDR3 nucleotides are TGTGCCAGCAGTAAGACAGGGTGGGAGACCCAGTACTTC. Translation gives CASSKTGWETQYF.

This clonotype occurred many times. This chain joins TRBV15 and TRBJ2-7; unclear D gene. The V end lost 0 bases, the J end lost 0 bases, and 6 bases lay between the germline ends. Germline V gene lookup returns CDR1 LNHNV and CDR2 YYDKDF (reference sequence). This CDR3 contains 14 residues. The CDR3 DNA sequence: TGTGCCACCAGCAGAGAATGGGGCTCCTACGAGCAGTACTTC. It translates to CATSREWGSYEQYF.

In its sample, this clonotype was seen a few times. CDR3 in DNA: TGTGCCTCAGGGAATCGGCAGGCCTATGGCTACACCTTC. It codes for CASGNRQAYGYTF. This chain joins TRBV19 and TRBJ1-2; maybe TRBD1 (5 bases). The CDR3 totals 13 residues. V lost 11 bases and J lost 4, with 17 bases in between. CDR1 and CDR2 (germline): LNHDA, SQIVND (reference sequence). The variable domain in full, completed from reference TRBV19 and TRBJ1-2, reads DGGITQSPKYLFRKEGQNVTLSCEQNLNHDAMYWYRQDPGQGLRLIYYSQIVNDFQKGDIAEGYSVSREKKESFPLTVTSAQKNPTAFYLCASGNRQAYGYTFGSGTRLTVV.

Concerning this clonotype: This CDR3 fails to terminate in the conserved phenylalanine or tryptophan, so it likely reflects a read error. This sequence joins TRBV9 and TRBJ1-2; D is perhaps TRBD1 (6 bases). Between the trimmed V and J ends, which lost 0 bases and 5 bases, there was a span of 14 bases. This CDR3 contains 15 residues. Germline V lookup: CDR1 SGDLS, CDR2 YYNGEE. The CDR3 spells CASSVAPTGIYGYTL. CDR3 coding DNA: TGTGCCAGCAGCGTAGCCCCAACAGGGATTTATGGCTACACCTTA.

The chain carries TRBV30 and TRBJ2-7; D remains ambiguous. Germline CDR1 and CDR2: GTSNPN and SVGIG (reference sequence). Between the trimmed V and J ends, which lost 1 base and 4 bases, there was a span of 11 bases. This CDR3 is 13 amino acids long. DNA for the CDR3: TGTGCCTGGAGTGCGGATCACATGTACGAGCAGTACTTC. Translating it yields CAWSADHMYEQYF.

This clonotype appeared a few times. V and J are TRBV29-1 and TRBJ2-7; possibly TRBD2 for D (5 bases). Per the germline V gene, CDR1 is SQVTM and CDR2 is ANQGSEA. This CDR3 has 15 residues. Trimming took off 1 base at V and 1 base at J, with 14 bases between the two ends. The CDR3 DNA follows: TGCAGCGTTGAAGGGGGAGAGAGAGGATCCTACGAGCAGTACTTC. Its protein product is CSVEGGERGSYEQYF.